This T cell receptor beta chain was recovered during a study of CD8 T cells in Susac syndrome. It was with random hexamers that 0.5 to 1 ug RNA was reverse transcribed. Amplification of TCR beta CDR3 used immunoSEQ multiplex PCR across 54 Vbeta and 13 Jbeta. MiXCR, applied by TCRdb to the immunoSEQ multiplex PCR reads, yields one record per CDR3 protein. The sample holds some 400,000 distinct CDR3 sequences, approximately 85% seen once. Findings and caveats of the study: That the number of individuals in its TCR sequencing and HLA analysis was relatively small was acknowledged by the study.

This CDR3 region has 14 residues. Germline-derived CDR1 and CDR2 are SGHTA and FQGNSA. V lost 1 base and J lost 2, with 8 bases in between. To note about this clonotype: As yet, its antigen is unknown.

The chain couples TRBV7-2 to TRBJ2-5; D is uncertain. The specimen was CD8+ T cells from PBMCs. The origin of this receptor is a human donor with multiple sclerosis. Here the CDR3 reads CASSLGWLQETQYF. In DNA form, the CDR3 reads TGTGCCAGCAGCTTAGGGTGGTTACAAGAGACCCAGTACTTC.